These T cell receptor beta chains were read from a single sample in a study of vaccination and CD4 T cells after COVID-19. TCRdb redid the calling of the PCR reads with MiXCR, one entry per CDR3 protein. The table lists about 16,000 distinct CDR3 sequences, about 63% of them singletons. No cognate antigen is known for these TCRs. Sequenced: CD4+ T cells from blood, cultured in vitro. The source is a human donor who had recovered from COVID-19. Each CDR3 is given with its conserved first and last residue. A D gene is named only where the DNA matches it firmly. Only part of the rows carry a size: once, few, many, or a class if the clone is expanded.

J gene,clone size,V gene,CDR3 length,D gene,CDR3 DNA,CDR3 protein
TRBJ1-2,few,TRBV20-1,12,.,TGCAGTGCTAGAGCGGAAGGGAATGGCTACACCTTC,CSARAEGNGYTF
TRBJ2-2,.,TRBV11-1,14,.,TGTGCCAGCAGCCGGGACTTCGCGATTGCGGAGCTGTTTTTT,CASSRDFAIAELFF
TRBJ2-4,few,TRBV28,16,TRBD1,TGTGCCAGCAGTCCCGAAGGGACAGAAGCCAAAAACATTCAGTACTTC,CASSPEGTEAKNIQYF
TRBJ2-1,few,TRBV19,14,TRBD2,TGTGCCAGTAACGCGAGAGGGTACGGGGGGGAGCAGTTCTTC,CASNARGYGGEQFF
TRBJ2-3,few,TRBV27,17,TRBD1,TGTGCCAGCAGTTTATCGACCTGGGCAGGGGGCGGCCATACGCAGTATTTT,CASSLSTWAGGGHTQYF
TRBJ1-1,.,TRBV5-1,16,TRBD1,TGCGCCAGCAGCTTGGGATACGGGACAGAGAACACTGAAGCTTTCTTT,CASSLGYGTENTEAFF
TRBJ2-7,.,TRBV20-1,16,.,TGCAGTGCTAGAGACTCTACCGGCGGTAATCGGTACGAGCAGTACTTC,CSARDSTGGNRYEQYF
TRBJ2-3,.,TRBV9,15,.,TGTGCCAGCAGCGGGGTGAGCGGAAACACAGATACGCAGTATTTT,CASSGVSGNTDTQYF
TRBJ1-5,few,TRBV6-1,11,.,TGTGCCAGCAGAAGAAATCAGCCCCAGCATTTT,CASRRNQPQHF
TRBJ2-7,few,TRBV5-8,14,.,TGTGCCAGCAACCTCGGACAGACCTCCTACGAGCAGTACTTC,CASNLGQTSYEQYF
TRBJ1-1,.,TRBV5-6,13,.,TGTGCCAGCAGCTTAAGGACTAACACTGAAGCTTTCTTT,CASSLRTNTEAFF
TRBJ2-2,few,TRBV20-1,16,TRBD2,TGCAGTGCTTACAGCGGGGGGGCCTTTCACACCGGGGAGCTGTTTTTT,CSAYSGGAFHTGELFF
TRBJ2-1,.,TRBV7-2,13,.,TGTGCCAGCAGCCTCAGGGGGGCTGATGTGCAGTTCTTC,CASSLRGADVQFF
TRBJ1-2,.,TRBV7-3,14,.,TGTGCCAGCAGCCAGAACCAGGGTGGCTATGGCTACACCTTC,CASSQNQGGYGYTF
TRBJ2-5,.,TRBV3-1,15,.,TGTGCCAGCAGCCAAGCGGTTTCCGGGCTGGAGACCCAGTACTTC,CASSQAVSGLETQYF
TRBJ2-7,.,TRBV2,17,.,TGTGCCAGCCGACCAACAGTATCCCAGGGGAGCTCCTACGAGCAGTACTTC,CASRPTVSQGSSYEQYF
TRBJ1-2,.,TRBV27,14,.,TGTGCCAGCAGTTTATCGGGGAGGGTAGAGGGCTACACCTTC,CASSLSGRVEGYTF
TRBJ2-7,few,TRBV7-8,14,TRBD1,TGTGCCAGCAGCCCCCGGGACAGGGCCTACGAGCAGTACTTC,CASSPRDRAYEQYF
TRBJ1-6,.,TRBV28,13,.,TGTGCCAGCAGCGCGTCACACAATTCACCCCTCCACTTT,CASSASHNSPLHF
TRBJ1-1,few,TRBV25-1,15,TRBD1,TGTGCCAGCAGTGACTCGACAGGGATAGGAACTGAAGCTTTCTTT,CASSDSTGIGTEAFF
TRBJ2-1,.,TRBV23-1,18,TRBD2,TGCGCCAGCAGTCAATCGGGGCAGGTACGGACTAGCGGGGGGAATCAGTTCTTC,CASSQSGQVRTSGGNQFF
TRBJ1-6,.,TRBV5-1,17,TRBD1,TGCGCCAGCAGACCGGGACAGGGTGGTTCGTGGAATTCACCCCTCCACTTT,CASRPGQGGSWNSPLHF
TRBJ1-1,.,TRBV11-3,12,.,TGTGCCAGCAGCTTAGCGTATTCTTTGGCTTTCTTT,CASSLAYSLAFF
TRBJ2-3,few,TRBV20-1,15,TRBD2,TGCAGTGCTAGAGACCCACTACTAGCGAGCGATACGCAGTATTTT,CSARDPLLASDTQYF
TRBJ2-7,few,TRBV10-1,11,.,TGCGCCAGCAGTAGACAGAACGAGCAGTACTTC,CASSRQNEQYF
TRBJ1-1,.,TRBV19,14,.,TGTGCCAGTTTGGCAGGGGTTTGGGGCACTGAAGCTTTCTTT,CASLAGVWGTEAFF
TRBJ2-5,.,TRBV5-1,15,.,TGCGCCAGCAGCTTGGTTGGGACACAGAAAGAGACCCAGTACTTC,CASSLVGTQKETQYF
TRBJ2-3,.,TRBV5-1,15,.,TGCGCCAGCAGCTTGGGTCACCAGGGCCCAGATACGCAGTATTTT,CASSLGHQGPDTQYF
TRBJ2-5,.,TRBV4-1,15,.,TGCGCCAGCAGCCAATTTGGAGCCGCAGTGGAGACCCAGTACTTC,CASSQFGAAVETQYF
TRBJ1-1,.,TRBV7-9,12,.,TGTGCCAGCAGCTTCTCGACAGCTGAAGCTTTCTTT,CASSFSTAEAFF
TRBJ1-3,.,TRBV5-1,14,.,TGCGCCAGCAGCTTGGCAGGCCCTGGAAACACCATATATTTT,CASSLAGPGNTIYF
TRBJ2-1,.,TRBV5-1,18,TRBD2,TGCGCCAGCAGCTTGGATGCGGGAGGTTACGGGAGGAACAATGAGCAGTTCTTC,CASSLDAGGYGRNNEQFF
TRBJ1-3,.,TRBV15,14,.,TGTGCCACCAGTCAGCCATCTTCCGGAAACACCATATATTTT,CATSQPSSGNTIYF
TRBJ1-5,.,TRBV5-6,17,.,TGTGCCAGCAGCTTGGGACAGCTATCGTCGGGCAATCAGCCCCAGCATTTT,CASSLGQLSSGNQPQHF
TRBJ2-3,.,TRBV12-3/TRBV12-4,13,.,TGTGCCAGCAGTTTTGCAGGGAGTCCCACGCAGTATTTT,CASSFAGSPTQYF
TRBJ1-6,.,TRBV20-1,13,.,TGCAGTGCCCCCGGGAACCCAGGGACACCCCTCCACTTT,CSAPGNPGTPLHF
TRBJ2-1,once,TRBV25-1,14,TRBD2,TGTGCCAGCACCGGGCGGGAGGGCTACAATGAGCAGTTCTTC,CASTGREGYNEQFF
TRBJ2-1,.,TRBV10-2,9,.,TGCGCCAGCGGTTTAGAGCAGTTCTTC,CASGLEQFF
TRBJ1-2,.,TRBV19,14,TRBD1,TGTGCCAGTGCCGGGACAGGGCCTAACTATGGCTACACCTTC,CASAGTGPNYGYTF
TRBJ1-2,.,TRBV10-3,14,.,TGTGCCATCAGTGACAGATCCAGTCTCTATGGCTACACCTTC,CAISDRSSLYGYTF